This TCR beta chain was obtained from a study of T cells in Graves' hyperthyroidism and ophthalmopathy. The CDR3 consists of 18 residues. Germline V CDR1 and CDR2: KGHDR, SFDVKD. V lost 3 bases and J lost 4, with 23 bases in between. Each ophthalmopathy patient scored at least 3 on the Clinical Activity Score and at least 4 on NOSPECS grade, with duration under 3 months. Lactation, pregnancy, other autoimmune disease or uncontrolled infection excluded patients. The PBMCs had their origin in more than 9.5 ml of fresh peripheral blood. This clonotype was recorded at least ten times. RNA transcripts were the template for amplifying TCR beta CDR3 regions. HTBI primers were employed in a first-round RT-PCR of the TCR CDR3. TCRdb re-called the multiplex PCR reads with MiXCR, one entry per CDR3 protein. The sample holds 400,000 to 550,000 distinct CDR3 sequences, around a quarter seen once.

V usage is TRBV24-1 and J usage is TRBJ2-5; possibly TRBD1 for D (5 bases). This sequence was found in a woman aged 30 to 39 with Graves' ophthalmopathy. Input material: blood. This CDR3 is CATSDPPGSQGPGETQYF. CDR3 in DNA: TGTGCCACCAGTGATCCGCCCGGTTCCCAGGGCCCGGGAGAGACCCAGTACTTC.